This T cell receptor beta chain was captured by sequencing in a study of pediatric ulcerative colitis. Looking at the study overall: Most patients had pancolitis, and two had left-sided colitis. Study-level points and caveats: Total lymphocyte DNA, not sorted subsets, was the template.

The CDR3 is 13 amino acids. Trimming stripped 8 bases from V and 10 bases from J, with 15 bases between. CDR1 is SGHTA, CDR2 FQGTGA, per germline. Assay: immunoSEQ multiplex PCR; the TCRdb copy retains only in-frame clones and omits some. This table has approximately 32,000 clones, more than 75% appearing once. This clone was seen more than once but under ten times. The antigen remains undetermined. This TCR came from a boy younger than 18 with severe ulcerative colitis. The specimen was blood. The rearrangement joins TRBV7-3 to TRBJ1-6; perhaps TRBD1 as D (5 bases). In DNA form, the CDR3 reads TGTGCCAGCCGGGACGCCGGGGGGTCACCCCTCCACTTT. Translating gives CASRDAGGSPLHF.